These 29 T cell receptor beta chains were all obtained from the same sample, sequenced in a study of identical twins. In TCRdb, the 5' RACE reads were re-called with MiXCR into one record per CDR3 protein. The table has approximately 1.8 million distinct CDR3 sequences, under 35% seen once; the top ten hold 0.25% to 0.3%. Sequenced input: cord blood. All receptors come from a newborn girl in good health.

This clonotype was seen more than once but under ten times. The chain combines TRBV4-1 with TRBJ2-1; either TRBD1 or TRBD2 may fit D (5 bases each). V shed 4 bases and J shed 4 bases, with 17 bases lying between them. There are 16 residues in the CDR3. CDR1 and CDR2 from the germline V gene are MGHRA and YSYEKL. The CDR3 nucleotides read TGCGCCAGCAGCCGGATCGGGACGGTTCCGTACAATGAGCAGTTCTTC. Translation gives CASSRIGTVPYNEQFF.

This CDR3 is CATSSRQGVTDTQYF. In nucleotides, the CDR3 is TGTGCCACCAGCAGTAGACAGGGGGTCACAGATACGCAGTATTTT. This chain uses TRBV15 with TRBJ2-3; the match to TRBD1 covers 9 bases. This CDR3 is built from 15 residues. Looked up from germline, CDR1 is LNHNV and CDR2 is YYDKDF (reference sequence). V lost 3 bases, J lost 2 bases, and 3 bases stayed unmatched.

V gene TRBV12-3 or TRBV12-4 combines with J gene TRBJ2-1; 7 positions agree with TRBD2. J lost 8 bases, V lost 6 bases, and 10 bases had no gene match. The CDR3 covers 14 residues. In nucleotides, the CDR3 is TGTGCCAGCAGACCACCTGGGCGGGAGTATGAGCAGTTCTTC. It codes for CASRPPGREYEQFF.

This clonotype was seen a few times. The chain is built from TRBV24-1 and TRBJ2-3; TRBD2 agrees at 7 bases. V lost 3 bases, J lost 3 bases, and 5 bases stayed unmatched. Germline CDR1 is KGHDR and CDR2 is SFDVKD. The CDR3 totals 15 residues. The CDR3 loop reads CATSDGTGRTDTQYF. CDR3 DNA: TGTGCCACCAGTGATGGAACCGGGAGGACAGATACGCAGTATTTT.

On this clonotype: A read error may explain this, as a much larger clone is one base away. V and J are TRBV25-1 and TRBJ2-1; no clear D gene. The J call may be wrong; the DNA end is better matched by TRBJ2-7. There are 15 residues in the CDR3. Germline V gives CDR1 MGHDK, CDR2 SYGVNS. CDR3 coding DNA: TGTGCCAGCAGTGAAAGGACGAGCTCCTACAATGAGCAGTACTTC. Protein sequence: CASSERTSSYNEQYF.

A few counts support this clonotype. The chain links TRBV6-2 or TRBV6-3 to TRBJ1-1, with 12 nucleotides matching TRBD1. The germline CDR1 and CDR2 sequences are MNHEY and SVGEGT. The ends lost 7 bases at V and 5 bases at J; junction bases unmatched: 11. The CDR3 extends over 16 amino acids. CDR3: CASTYRDRGRKTEAFF. CDR3 nucleotide sequence: TGTGCCAGCACCTACCGGGACAGGGGGCGCAAAACTGAAGCTTTCTTT.

This clonotype was seen just once. The chain couples TRBV2 to TRBJ1-5; D might be TRBD1 (6 bases). The CDR3 length is 13 residues. Germline CDR1 and CDR2: SNHLY and FYNNEI. Trimming took off 7 bases at V and 2 bases at J, with 9 bases between the two ends. The CDR3 nucleotides are TGTGCCAGCAATAACAGGGGCAATCAGCCCCAGCATTTT. The encoded protein is CASNNRGNQPQHF.

The chain carries TRBV13 and TRBJ2-2, with D hard to call. The CDR3 has 15 residues. Trimming left V 5 bases short and J 0 bases short, with 10 bases between. CDR1 and CDR2 (germline): PRHDT, FYEKMQ (reference sequence). This chain's CDR3 is CASSGDSANTGELFF. In DNA form, the CDR3 reads TGTGCCAGCAGCGGCGACTCCGCGAACACCGGGGAGCTGTTTTTT.

This chain joins TRBV12-3 or TRBV12-4 and TRBJ1-5; no definite D call. The V gene lost 8 bases and the J gene lost 4 bases, with 12 bases spanning the gap. The CDR3 consists of 13 residues. The CDR3 spells CASGLTTNQPQHF. DNA for the CDR3: TGTGCCAGCGGACTGACAACGAATCAGCCCCAGCATTTT.

V is TRBV28 and J is TRBJ2-2; tentatively, D is TRBD1 or TRBD2 (5 bases each). CDR3 length: 16 residues. The germline V gene encodes CDR1 MDHEN and CDR2 SYDVKM. V lost 4 bases and J lost 5, with 17 bases in between. In nucleotides, the CDR3 is TGTGCCAGCAGTTCGATCACCGGGACGGGTACCGGGGAGCTGTTTTTT. Protein product: CASSSITGTGTGELFF.

The V and J genes are TRBV24-1 and TRBJ2-5; 12 nucleotides match TRBD2. The CDR3 has 16 residues. Per germline, CDR1 KGHDR and CDR2 SFDVKD. V lost 2 bases, J lost 5 bases, and 5 bases stayed unmatched. In DNA form, the CDR3 reads TGTGCCACCAGTGATTCGACTAGCGGGAGTTGGGAGACCCAGTACTTC. Translated: CATSDSTSGSWETQYF.

To note about this clonotype: Given a much more abundant clone one base away, this may be a read error. The V gene is TRBV3-1, the J gene TRBJ2-7; 7 nucleotides align to TRBD1. The end of the DNA aligns better with TRBJ2-4, so the J call may be wrong. The CDR3 is 12 amino acids. The germline gives CDR1 LGHDT, CDR2 YNNKEL (reference sequence). This CDR3 reads CASSQGQGIQYF. The CDR3, as DNA: TGTGCCAGCAGCCAAGGACAGGGCATTCAGTACTTC.

The chain couples TRBV5-1 to TRBJ2-1; 8 bases are a match to TRBD2. The CDR3 has 16 amino acids. Germline V lookup: CDR1 SGHRS, CDR2 YFSETQ. The V and J ends lost 0 bases and 3 bases, in that order; junction bases with no gene match: 5. As DNA, the CDR3 is TGCGCCAGCAGCTTGGGGTCCACTAGCGGCTACAATGAGCAGTTCTTC. Translation: CASSLGSTSGYNEQFF. Supplemented by reference TRBV5-1 and TRBJ2-1, the full variable domain reads KAGVTQTPRYLIKTRGQQVTLSCSPISGHRSVSWYQQTPGQGLQFLFEYFSETQRNKGNFPGRFSGRQFSNSRSEMNVSTLELGDSALYLCASSLGSTSGYNEQFFGPGTRLTVL.

This sequence joins TRBV6-1 and TRBJ2-7; 7 nucleotides align to TRBD1. V shed 4 bases, J shed 0 bases, and the junction held 6 bases outside the gene matches. The germline V gene has CDR1 MNHNS and CDR2 SASEGT. This CDR3 contains 15 residues. The CDR3 DNA sequence: TGTGCCAGCAGTGGACTGACAGGGTACTCCTACGAGCAGTACTTC. It is translated as CASSGLTGYSYEQYF.

This clonotype turned up a few times. The J gene is TRBJ1-4, the V gene TRBV5-1, with 9 nucleotides matching TRBD1. The germline gives CDR1 SGHRS, CDR2 YFSETQ. J lost 8 bases, V lost 4 bases, and 6 bases had no gene match. The CDR3 has 14 residues. The CDR3 protein is CASSRDRAYEKLFF. In nucleotides, the CDR3 is TGCGCCAGCAGCAGGGACAGGGCTTACGAAAAACTGTTTTTT. Together with reference TRBV5-1 and TRBJ1-4, the CDR3 gives the full variable domain: KAGVTQTPRYLIKTRGQQVTLSCSPISGHRSVSWYQQTPGQGLQFLFEYFSETQRNKGNFPGRFSGRQFSNSRSEMNVSTLELGDSALYLCASSRDRAYEKLFFGSGTQLSVL.

This clonotype was found a few times. This chain joins TRBV21-1 and TRBJ1-2. TRBV21-1 is a pseudogene segment. The CDR3 length is 15 residues. The CDR3 sequence is CASSDATATNYGYTF. CDR3 nucleotides: TGTGCCAGCAGCGACGCGACAGCGACTAACTATGGCTACACCTTC.

This clonotype was seen a few times. This chain links TRBV6-1 with TRBJ2-1; 12 bases align to TRBD2. The J segment lost 4 bases and the V segment lost 5 bases, leaving 15 bases of the junction unmatched. The CDR3 extends over 19 amino acids. The germline gives CDR1 MNHNS, CDR2 SASEGT. CDR3 nucleotide sequence: TGTGCCAGCAGTAAGTCTAGCGGGGGGGCCGGTCCCCTTTACAATGAGCAGTTCTTC. Protein: CASSKSSGGAGPLYNEQFF.

The J gene is TRBJ2-1, the V gene TRBV11-2, with 8 positions matching TRBD1. Germline loops: CDR1 SGHAT, CDR2 FQNNGV. This CDR3 has 15 residues. Trimming removed 5 bases from V and 4 bases from J; junction bases left unmatched: 7. This CDR3 is CASSHRQGRYNEQFF. The CDR3 nucleotides are TGTGCCAGCAGCCATAGACAGGGGAGATACAATGAGCAGTTCTTC. Drawing the rest from reference TRBV11-2 and TRBJ2-1, the complete variable domain is EAGVAQSPRYKIIEKRQSVAFWCNPISGHATLYWYQQILGQGPKLLIQFQNNGVVDDSQLPKDRFSAERLKGVDSTLKIQPAKLEDSAVYLCASSHRQGRYNEQFFGPGTRLTVL.

In this sample, this clonotype turned up a few times. The chain couples TRBV18 to TRBJ2-7; no clear D. Per the germline V gene, CDR1 is KGHSH and CDR2 is LQKENI. Between the trimmed V and J ends, which lost 2 bases and 1 base, there was a span of 9 bases. This CDR3 contains 14 residues. The CDR3: CASSPSLHSYEQYF. The CDR3 DNA sequence: TGTGCCAGCTCACCATCTTTGCATTCCTACGAGCAGTACTTC.

The V and J genes are TRBV3-1 and TRBJ2-5; TRBD2 might be the D (6 bases). The J call is doubtful: the DNA matches TRBJ2-7 better. The CDR3 is made up of 15 amino acids. Germline V CDR1 and CDR2: LGHDT, YNNKEL (reference sequence). The CDR3 DNA sequence: TGTGCCAGCAGCCAAAAAAGGCGGGGTCCCTACGAGCAGTACTTC. Encoded protein: CASSQKRRGPYEQYF.

This clonotype has ten or more counts. This chain joins TRBV3-1 and TRBJ2-7; TRBD2 is a possible D gene (6 bases). The V gene lost 1 base and the J gene lost 2 bases, with 12 bases spanning the gap. The CDR3 covers 15 residues. Per the germline V gene, CDR1 is LGHDT and CDR2 is YNNKEL (reference sequence). The CDR3 DNA sequence: TGTGCCAGCAGCCAAGGCGGGGCACCAACCTACGAGCAGTACTTC. Its translation: CASSQGGAPTYEQYF.

V usage is TRBV29-1 and J usage is TRBJ2-1; 7 bases agree with TRBD1. The end of the DNA aligns better with TRBJ2-7, so the J call may be wrong. Germline CDR1 SQVTM, CDR2 ANQGSEA. This CDR3 is 13 amino acids long. DNA of the CDR3: TGCAGCGTACCCGGGACAGCCTACAATGAGCAGTACTTC. Translating gives CSVPGTAYNEQYF.

This clonotype occurred a few times. The rearrangement links TRBV3-1 to TRBJ1-2, with TRBD1 matching over 7 bases. Germline CDR1 is LGHDT and CDR2 is YNNKEL (reference sequence). The length of the CDR3 is 14 residues. J was trimmed by 6 bases and V by 4 bases; bases with no gene match: 8. CDR3 protein: CASSLRQGGNGYTF. DNA for the CDR3: TGTGCCAGCAGCCTCCGACAGGGTGGAAATGGCTACACCTTC.

The rearrangement links TRBV11-3 to TRBJ2-2, with D perhaps assigned TRBD1 or TRBD2 (5 bases each). The CDR3 is 16 amino acids. Trimming left V 6 bases short and J 3 bases short, with 17 bases between. Germline loops: CDR1 SGHNT, CDR2 YENEEA. The CDR3 nucleotides are TGTGCCAGCAGGGCCGGGACCCCGGGATACACCGGGGAGCTGTTTTTT. Translating gives CASRAGTPGYTGELFF.

The sample holds a few counts of this clonotype. The chain is built from TRBV6-2 or TRBV6-3 and TRBJ2-7, with TRBD1 matching 10 bases. This CDR3 is built from 16 residues. The junction had 9 bases not matched to a gene; V was cut back by 5 bases and J by 2 bases. The germline CDR1 and CDR2 sequences are MNHEY and SVGEGT. The CDR3 is CASSPYDRGPTYEQYF. CDR3 in DNA: TGTGCCAGCAGTCCCTATGACAGGGGGCCTACCTACGAGCAGTACTTC.

This clonotype was seen a few times. The chain is built from TRBV9 and TRBJ2-5, with a possible D match to TRBD1 (6 bases). This CDR3 spans 14 amino acids. Trimming removed 3 bases at V and 3 bases at J, with 12 bases between. Germline V gene lookup returns CDR1 SGDLS and CDR2 YYNGEE. In nucleotides, the CDR3 is TGTGCCAGCAGCGGTAAGGGGGTCAAAGAGACCCAGTACTTC. Amino acids: CASSGKGVKETQYF.

This rearrangement joins TRBV12-3 or TRBV12-4 to TRBJ2-1, with TRBD2 matching over 9 bases. CDR3 length: 16 residues. J lost 0 bases, V lost 6 bases, and 6 bases had no gene match. CDR3 loop: CASSYSGGASYNEQFF. The CDR3 DNA sequence: TGTGCCAGCAGCTATAGCGGGGGTGCCTCCTACAATGAGCAGTTCTTC.

As to this clonotype: At one boundary the junction diverges from the germline segment, which might be a read error. The chain joins TRBV12-3 or TRBV12-4 to TRBJ1-4; perhaps TRBD1 as D (5 bases). The CDR3 is 15 amino acids. The CDR3 DNA reads as TGTGTCAGCAGTTTAAGGGGTAGGAAGGGTGAAAAACTGTTTTTT. This translates into CVSSLRGRKGEKLFF.

This clonotype was counted a few times. The chain carries TRBV20-1 and TRBJ2-1; a possible D gene is TRBD2 (5 bases). The V and J ends lost 1 base and 2 bases respectively, with 12 bases between them. Germline V CDR1 and CDR2: DFQATT, SNEGSKA (reference sequence). CDR3 length: 15 amino acids. CDR3 in DNA: TGCAGTGCTAGAGGCCCGGGAATTACCTACAATGAGCAGTTCTTC. It encodes CSARGPGITYNEQFF.